Each of the 10 T cell receptor beta chains below was sequenced from the same sample in a study of cytomegalovirus exposure and HLA in healthy donors. 13 Jbeta primers and 60 Vbeta primers were used for the PCR. The data were produced by immunoSEQ multiplex PCR, yet TCRdb's version contains in-frame clones alone and is incomplete. Among 150,000 to 200,000 clones, 82% were seen once, and the ten largest hold 0.96%. Sequencing input: PBMCs. Receptors originate from a girl aged 2-9 years in good health and CMV-seropositive.

This clone was picked up a small number of times. V usage is TRBV6-5 and J usage is TRBJ2-5; maybe TRBD2 (6 bases). The germline gives CDR1 MNHEY, CDR2 SVGAGI. The CDR3 covers 16 residues. V gave up 4 bases and J gave up 1 base, with 16 bases separating them. The CDR3 reads CASSSWGGTVQETQYF. In nucleotides, the CDR3 is TGTGCCAGCAGTTCCTGGGGCGGGACTGTCCAAGAGACCCAGTACTTC.

This clone was recorded once. The V gene is TRBV18, the J gene TRBJ2-5; 12 bases are a match to TRBD2. CDR1 is KGHSH and CDR2 is LQKENI in the germline V gene. Trimming removed 4 bases from V and 2 bases from J; junction bases left unmatched: 5. The CDR3 is 16 residues long. CDR3 protein: CASSLGLAGPQETQYF. The CDR3 bases are TGTGCCAGCTCACTCGGACTAGCGGGGCCGCAAGAGACCCAGTACTTC.

This clone has just a few counts. This sequence joins TRBV4-2 and TRBJ1-5; 11 nucleotides agree with TRBD1. J gave up 2 bases and V 4 bases, and 10 bases lay outside the gene matches. The CDR3 sequence is 18 residues long. Germline CDR1 is LGHNA and CDR2 is YNFKEQ. The CDR3 DNA is TGTGCCAGCAGCCCATCGGACAGGGGGCACGGTGGCAATCAGCCCCAGCATTTT. The encoded protein is CASSPSDRGHGGNQPQHF.

The gene calls are TRBV10-2 and TRBJ2-7, with 12 bases matching TRBD1. Per germline, CDR1 WSHSY and CDR2 SAAADI. CDR3 length equals 14 residues. V gave up 11 bases and J gave up 4 bases; unmatched junction bases: 9. CDR3 in DNA: TGCGCCGGAGGACCGGGACAGGGGGCGTACGAGCAGTACTTC. It specifies CAGGPGQGAYEQYF.

The chain uses TRBV9 and TRBJ1-3; D remains ambiguous. The CDR3 has 16 residues. With 4 bases removed from V and 2 bases from J, the gap between germline ends came to 16 bases. CDR1 SGDLS and CDR2 YYNGEE come from the germline V gene. Here the CDR3 DNA reads TGTGCCAGCAGCCCCAGTGGTCGAACCCCTGGAAACACCATATATTTT. It encodes CASSPSGRTPGNTIYF.

The rearrangement joins TRBV10-3 to TRBJ1-3, with D unclear. Trimming removed 2 bases from V and 7 bases from J, with 18 bases in between. CDR3 length equals 16 residues. Germline CDR1 and CDR2: ENHRY and SYGVKD. CDR3 nucleotides: TGTGCCATCAGTGAGCGGCAGGATTGGCGCGGGAACACCATATATTTT. Its protein is CAISERQDWRGNTIYF.

This clone has a single count. V gene TRBV6-6 combines with J gene TRBJ2-5; 8 bases map to TRBD1. The CDR3 contains 15 residues. Germline V gene data show CDR1 as MNHNY and CDR2 as SVGAGI (reference sequence). Losses at the gene ends were 4 bases for V and 5 bases for J; bases not matched to a gene: 9. The CDR3 loop is CASSFSQGAVETQYF. The CDR3 nucleotides are TGTGCCAGCAGTTTCAGCCAGGGGGCAGTGGAGACCCAGTACTTC.

CDR3 amino acids: CTSSQDRLAGPLRAYNEQFF. In nucleotides, the CDR3 is TGCACCAGCAGCCAAGATCGATTAGCGGGCCCCCTTCGGGCTTACAATGAGCAGTTCTTC. The chain is built from TRBV1 and TRBJ2-1; the table's D gene call, TRBD2, was not cross checked with the DNA. TRBV1 counts as a pseudogene. The CDR3 has 20 amino acids.

The V call is TRBV5-1, the J call TRBJ2-3; D is ambiguous. V lost 4 bases, J lost 2 bases, and 11 bases lay in between. The V gene's germline CDR1 is SGHRS and CDR2 YFSETQ. This CDR3 spans 14 amino acids. Here the CDR3 reads CASSEDTHTDTQYF. The CDR3, as DNA: TGCGCCAGCAGCGAAGACACCCACACAGATACGCAGTATTTT.

The gene calls are TRBV5-1 and TRBJ1-2; D possibly corresponds to TRBD1 (6 bases). The CDR3 runs 14 residues. Germline V gene data show CDR1 as SGHRS and CDR2 as YFSETQ. Trimming removed 0 bases from V and 2 bases from J, with 8 bases in between. CDR3 in amino acids: CASSLGQVNYGYTF. In DNA form, the CDR3 reads TGCGCCAGCAGCTTGGGACAGGTGAACTATGGCTACACCTTC. The whole variable domain, remainder taken from reference TRBV5-1 and TRBJ1-2, is KAGVTQTPRYLIKTRGQQVTLSCSPISGHRSVSWYQQTPGQGLQFLFEYFSETQRNKGNFPGRFSGRQFSNSRSEMNVSTLELGDSALYLCASSLGQVNYGYTFGSGTRLTVV.